The 5 T cell receptor beta chains below all came from one sample that was sequenced in a study of CXCR3-negative and CXCR3-positive naive CD8 T cells. All TRB cDNA libraries came from 5' RACE performed with UMI labels. TCRdb derives one entry per CDR3 protein from the 5' RACE reads, leaving out DNA. The listing contains some 130,000 distinct CDR3 sequences. Antigens of these TCRs are unknown. The study, taken as a whole, reports: The study found more hydrophobic TRB CDR3s in CXCR3-positive naive cells than in CXCR3-negative naive cells.

The sequenced sample consisted of naive CXCR3+ CD8+ T cells from blood. Subset denoted: CD45RO-CCR7+CD27+CD95- naive CD8+ T cells expressing CXCR3 (TNR3+). Source of these receptors: a human donor in good health. Some clones in this sample may be carry-over from other donors' samples.

The J gene is TRBJ2-7, the V gene TRBV6-1. In germline, CDR1 is MNHNS, CDR2 SASEGT. CDR3 length: 12 residues. CDR3 in amino acids: CASAEITYEQYF.

This rearrangement joins TRBV20-1 to TRBJ1-1; TCRdb indicates TRBD1, and absent DNA this call remains unverified. This CDR3 is built from 13 residues. Germline loops: CDR1 DFQATT, CDR2 SNEGSKA (reference sequence). This CDR3 reads CSAEKTGGTEAFF.

This chain joins TRBV27 and TRBJ2-2; with no DNA, the TCRdb D assignment of TRBD1 cannot be verified. CDR3 length: 13 residues. Germline loops: CDR1 MNHEY, CDR2 SMNVEV (reference sequence). CDR3 sequence reads: CASSFPGNGELFF.

This sequence joins TRBV20-1 and TRBJ1-1. The CDR3 has 11 residues. Germline CDR1 and CDR2: DFQATT and SNEGSKA (reference sequence). The CDR3 reads CSAFVNTEAFF.

This chain joins TRBV14 and TRBJ2-7; TCRdb reports TRBD1, a call that lacks DNA to check it against. CDR1 is SGHDN and CDR2 is FVKESK in the germline V gene. This CDR3 has 14 amino acids. The CDR3 spells CASRPRGPSYEQYF.